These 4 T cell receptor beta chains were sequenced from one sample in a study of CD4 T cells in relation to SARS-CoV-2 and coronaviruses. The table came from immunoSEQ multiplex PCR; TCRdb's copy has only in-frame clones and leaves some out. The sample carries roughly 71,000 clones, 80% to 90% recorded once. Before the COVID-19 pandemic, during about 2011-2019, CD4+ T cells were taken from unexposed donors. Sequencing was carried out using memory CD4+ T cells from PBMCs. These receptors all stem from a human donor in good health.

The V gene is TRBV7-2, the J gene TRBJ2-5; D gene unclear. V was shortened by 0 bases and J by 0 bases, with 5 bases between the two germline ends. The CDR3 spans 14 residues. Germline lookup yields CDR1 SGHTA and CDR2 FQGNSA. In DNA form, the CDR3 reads TGTGCCAGCAGCTTAGCGAGCTACCAAGAGACCCAGTACTTC. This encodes CASSLASYQETQYF.

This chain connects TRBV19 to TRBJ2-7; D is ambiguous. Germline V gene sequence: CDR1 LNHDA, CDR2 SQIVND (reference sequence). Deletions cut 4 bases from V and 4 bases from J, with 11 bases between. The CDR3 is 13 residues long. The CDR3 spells CASSKDPGYEQYF. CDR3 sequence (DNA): TGTGCCAGTAGTAAGGACCCCGGTTACGAGCAGTACTTC. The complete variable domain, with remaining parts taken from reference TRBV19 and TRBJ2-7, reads DGGITQSPKYLFRKEGQNVTLSCEQNLNHDAMYWYRQDPGQGLRLIYYSQIVNDFQKGDIAEGYSVSREKKESFPLTVTSAQKNPTAFYLCASSKDPGYEQYFGPGTRLTVT.

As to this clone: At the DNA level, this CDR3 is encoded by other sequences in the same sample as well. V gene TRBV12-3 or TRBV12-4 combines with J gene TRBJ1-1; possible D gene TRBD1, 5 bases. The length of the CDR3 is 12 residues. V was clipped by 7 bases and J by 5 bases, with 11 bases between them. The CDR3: CASISWGTEAFF. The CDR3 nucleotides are TGTGCCAGCATTTCTTGGGGGACTGAAGCTTTCTTT.

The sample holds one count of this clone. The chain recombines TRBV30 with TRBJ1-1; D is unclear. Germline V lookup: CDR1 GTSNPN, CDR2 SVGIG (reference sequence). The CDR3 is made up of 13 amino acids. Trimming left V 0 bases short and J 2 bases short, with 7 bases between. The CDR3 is CAWSVGLNTEAFF. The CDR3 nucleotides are TGTGCCTGGAGTGTGGGCCTTAACACTGAAGCTTTCTTT. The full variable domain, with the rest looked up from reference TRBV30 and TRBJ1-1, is SQTIHQWPATLVQPVGSPLSLECTVEGTSNPNLYWYRQAAGRGLQLLFYSVGIGQISSEVPQNLSASRPQDRQFILSSKKLLLSDSGFYLCAWSVGLNTEAFFGQGTRLTVV.